These T cell receptor beta chains were read from a single sample in a study of T cell repertoires in cytomegalovirus infection. What these receptors recognize is not known. TCRdb re-analysed the reads in MiXCR, keeping a single row per CDR3 protein. This sample has over 100,000 distinct CDR3 sequences, with around 9.1% found just once. Sequenced sample: PBMCs, sequenced either directly or after in vitro stimulation (not recorded which). These receptors came from a human donor in good health (CMV status not recorded). Some clones in this sample may be carry-over from other donors' samples. CDR3s include the opening cysteine and the closing phenylalanine or tryptophan. Rows may omit the clone size; those that give it use once, few, many or a size class.

clone size,CDR3 length,V gene,J gene,CDR3 protein
few,19,TRBV9,TRBJ2-1,CASSVFGGTSGSSYNEQFF
NA,17,TRBV6-2/TRBV6-3,TRBJ2-3,CASSLLPGGGLTDTQYF
many,16,TRBV7-6,TRBJ2-3,CASSPRLAVSTDTQYF
many,18,TRBV27,TRBJ2-2,CASRYGTGDYLNTGELFF
few,14,TRBV27,TRBJ2-1,CASSHQRGSNEQFF
many,13,TRBV15,TRBJ1-2,CATSRDANSDGTF
few,17,TRBV7-2,TRBJ2-7,CASSLGTAGLASYEQYF
few,16,TRBV28,TRBJ1-2,CASSYSGSGGNYGYTF
NA,14,TRBV28,TRBJ2-7,CASSGGTVSYEQYF
many,11,TRBV4-1,TRBJ1-2,CASSQAGGYTF
few,11,TRBV20-1,TRBJ1-1,CSASLDSEAFF
few,13,TRBV12-3/TRBV12-4,TRBJ2-4,CASSPDSWNIQYF
NA,13,TRBV2,TRBJ2-2,CASSRAATGELFF
NA,12,TRBV30,TRBJ1-1,CARMTGFSEAFF
few,15,TRBV19,TRBJ2-1,CASTLRGSSYNEQFF
many,15,TRBV7-8,TRBJ2-3,CASAAGTGARDTQYF
NA,15,TRBV19,TRBJ1-1,CASSIEASRGTEAFF
few,14,TRBV6-8,TRBJ1-1,CASSFTGESTEAFF
many,14,TRBV10-1,TRBJ2-5,CASSDYTGIETQYF
few,13,TRBV28,TRBJ2-7,CASSLLSIYEQYF
NA,15,TRBV7-9,TRBJ2-3,CASSRRGSDTDTQYF
few,13,TRBV29-1,TRBJ2-2,CSITFANTGELFF
NA,16,TRBV7-6,TRBJ1-6,CASSLAGQGLRSPLHF
many,13,TRBV6-5,TRBJ1-5,CASSWNSNQPQHF
few,15,TRBV28,TRBJ2-2,CASSSSGRANGELFF
many,13,TRBV6-1,TRBJ2-5,CASSPPGTETQYF
many,19,TRBV7-6,TRBJ2-1,CASSLVAWTSGRSYNEQFF
NA,14,TRBV11-2,TRBJ2-2,CASSLLIRAGELFF
few,15,TRBV5-3,TRBJ1-4,CASSARDRVNEKLFF